Here is one TCR beta chain with its context. This clonotype was seen ten or more times. Its antigen is unknown. No base quality values were provided; no much bigger clone lies one nucleotide off. Stable Graves' hyperthyroidism was defined as the absence of progression to ophthalmopathy over 18 months of follow-up. The hyperthyroidism patients were between 18 and 65 years old and newly diagnosed, with a disease duration of less than 2 months. Exclusion was applied to patients with uncontrolled infections, other autoimmune diseases, pregnancy or lactation. Clinical symptoms, serum thyroxine and TRAb, thyroid ultrasound, and orbital computed tomography formed the basis for the diagnoses. Ficoll-Paque density gradient centrifugation was used to isolate PBMCs from about 9 ml of fresh peripheral blood. Total RNA was extracted with Trizol reagent, and quality was checked on an Agilent 2100 Bioanalyzer. The entry originates in a study of T cells in Graves' hyperthyroidism and ophthalmopathy (dated by TCRdb to the late 2010s). With regard to the full study: Peripheral blood samples were taken at the time of initial diagnosis, prior to any treatment. Thyroid tissue and blood T-cell repertoires from six Graves' hyperthyroidism patients were also compared in the study. After blood sampling, hyperthyroidism patients were treated with methimazole at a starting dose of 30 mg daily, and ophthalmopathy patients were treated with high-dose intravenous methylprednisolone. Prospective prediction of ophthalmopathy was tested in an independent validation cohort of approximately 19 hyperthyroidism patients and around 16 patients who later progressed to ophthalmopathy. TCR V-J signatures able to tell the groups apart were searched for in a discovery cohort of 100 patients, of whom around 43 had Graves' ophthalmopathy and 57 had stable Graves' hyperthyroidism. For training and testing, the 80 to 100 patients in the discovery cohort were randomly divided in a 7:3 ratio. The paper describes TCR Vbeta CDR3 sequencing of 140 or so peripheral blood samples, made up of about 40 ophthalmopathy patients, roughly 80 hyperthyroidism patients and around 17 progressor patients. Overall results and qualifications from the work: Sample size was not statistically predetermined, and investigators were not blinded to group allocation. Most expanded thyroid clonotypes (frequency above 0.001) were also found in blood, which suggests that blood repertoires may mirror thyroid immune responses. During validation, the model predicted progression to ophthalmopathy a median of about 6.5 months ahead of onset, with just under 71% sensitivity and under 85% specificity. A model built on a 13 V-J signature distinguished ophthalmopathy from stable hyperthyroidism, reaching roughly 88% sensitivity and 81.08% specificity in cross-validation and 80%/75% in testing.

Counted from cysteine to phenylalanine, this CDR3 has 12 amino acids. Left in the record is the CDR3 DNA by itself, 36 bases read in frame from the first base. The trim is 4 bases for V and 5 bases for J, with a gap of 9 bases between the germline ends. CDR1 and CDR2 were assigned from the germline V gene as MDHEN and SYDVKM. The TCR beta CDR3 regions were amplified from the RNA transcripts. For the first round of RT-PCR on the TCR CDR3, the HTBI primer set was used together with the Qiagen OneStep RT-PCR kit. A second multiplex PCR round built the libraries, followed by size selection and purification. Paired-end sequencing of the libraries was performed with 100 bp reads on an Illumina HiSeq2000. The authors processed their data as follows. SOAPnuke was used to process the raw data, throwing out any read that contained adapters or uncalled bases, had a mean Phred below 15, or lacked an exact constant-primer or identifier match. High-quality paired reads were merged with COPE v1.2.5, and unique nucleotide sequences were defined as clonotypes. MiTCR v1.1 was used to align the clonotypes against IMGT TRBV, TRBD and TRBJ reference segments. The analysis included only V-J combinations with a frequency above 0.0001, which together covered about 99% of the repertoires. A TCS score was defined as the ratio of F50 (clonal expansion) to E x V (chaos), with BLOSUM62-based TCRdist applied between CDR3 peptides within each V-J. Welch's t-statistics and random forest reduced roughly 530 V-J features to about 13, which were used in a naive Bayes classifier (R e1071). TCRdb cleaned the public reads at Q25 with fastp, built clones with MiXCR and kept in-frame beta chains. When rows share a CDR3 protein, they turn into one entry using the most common DNA and genes. The V and J calls were not made by the authors but by TCRdb's processing. This sample comprises approximately 700,000 distinct CDR3 sequences, roughly 15% of them detected only once. The top ten clones comprise under 10% of the sample.

The material sequenced was blood. The receptor was derived from a man between 18 and 29 years old with Graves' hyperthyroidism. This chain joins TRBV28 to TRBJ2-7, with no D gene named confidently. CDR3 loop: CASSSFVHEQYF. DNA sequence: TGTGCCAGCAGTTCCTTTGTCCACGAGCAGTACTTC.